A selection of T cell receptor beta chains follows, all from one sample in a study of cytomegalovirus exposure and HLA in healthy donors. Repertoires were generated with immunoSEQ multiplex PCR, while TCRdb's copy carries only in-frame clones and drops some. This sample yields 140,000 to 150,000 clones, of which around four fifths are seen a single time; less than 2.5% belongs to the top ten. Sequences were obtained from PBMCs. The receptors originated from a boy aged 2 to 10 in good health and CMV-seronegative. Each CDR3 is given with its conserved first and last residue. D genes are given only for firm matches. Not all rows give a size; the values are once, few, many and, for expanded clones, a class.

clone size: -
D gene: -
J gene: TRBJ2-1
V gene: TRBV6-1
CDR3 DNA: TGTGCCAGCAGTTTACTAGCTATTGTTGAGCATGAGCAGTTCTTC
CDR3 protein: CASSLLAIVEHEQFF

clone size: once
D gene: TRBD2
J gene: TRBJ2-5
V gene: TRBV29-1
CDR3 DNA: TGCAGCGTTGTTGGCGGGAGGGCCGCAGAGACCCAGTACTTC
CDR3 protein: CSVVGGRAAETQYF

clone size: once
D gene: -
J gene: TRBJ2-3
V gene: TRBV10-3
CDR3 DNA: TGTGCCATCAGTGATGTCAGGGCGTGGGATACGCAGTATTTT
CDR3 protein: CAISDVRAWDTQYF

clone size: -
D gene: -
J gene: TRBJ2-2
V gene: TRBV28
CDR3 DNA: TGTGCCAGCTCGACACGATCGAGCGGGGAGCTGTTTTTT
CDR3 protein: CASSTRSSGELFF

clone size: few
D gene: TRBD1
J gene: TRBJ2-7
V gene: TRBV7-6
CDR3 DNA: TGTGCCAGCAGCAAGGCCGGGACAGGGGCTCGCGAGCAGTACTTC
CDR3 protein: CASSKAGTGAREQYF

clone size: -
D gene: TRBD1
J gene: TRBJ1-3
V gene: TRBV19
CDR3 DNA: TGTGCCAGTAGTATCGGGACAGCTGGAAACACCATATATTTT
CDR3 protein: CASSIGTAGNTIYF

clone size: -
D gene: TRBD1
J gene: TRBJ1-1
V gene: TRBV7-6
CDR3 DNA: TGTGCCAGCAGCCCGACAGGGTTGATGAACACTGAAGCTTTCTTT
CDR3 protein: CASSPTGLMNTEAFF

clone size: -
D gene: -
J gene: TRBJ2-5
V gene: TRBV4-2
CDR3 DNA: TGTGCCAGCAGCCCCTACATTCGCGGGGAGACCCAGTACTTC
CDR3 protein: CASSPYIRGETQYF

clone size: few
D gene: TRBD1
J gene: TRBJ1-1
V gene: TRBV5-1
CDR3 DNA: TGCGCCAGCAGCGAGGGGACAGGTCTTGCTACTGAAGCTTTCTTT
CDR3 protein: CASSEGTGLATEAFF

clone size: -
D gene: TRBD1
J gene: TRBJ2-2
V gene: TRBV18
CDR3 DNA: TGTGCCAGCTCACTCCGACAGGGCAACACCGGGGAGCTGTTTTTT
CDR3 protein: CASSLRQGNTGELFF

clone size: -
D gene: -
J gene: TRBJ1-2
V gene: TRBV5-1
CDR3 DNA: TGCGCCAGCAGCTTAGTTCCCGGAAGGACAGCTAACTATGGCTACACCTTC
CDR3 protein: CASSLVPGRTANYGYTF

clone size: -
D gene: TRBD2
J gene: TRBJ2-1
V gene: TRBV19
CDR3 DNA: TGTGCCAGTAGACGGACTAGCGGGGGGGCTAGTGATGAGCAGTTCTTC
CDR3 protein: CASRRTSGGASDEQFF

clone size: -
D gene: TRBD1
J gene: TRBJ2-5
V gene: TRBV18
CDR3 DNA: TGTGCCAGCTCACGGGACAGGGGTCAAGAGACCCAGTACTTC
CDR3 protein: CASSRDRGQETQYF

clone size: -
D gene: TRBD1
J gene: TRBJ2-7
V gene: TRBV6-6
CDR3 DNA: TGTGCCAGCAGTAGAGCAGGGGGCGCGAGTGCCTACGAGCAGTACTTC
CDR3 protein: CASSRAGGASAYEQYF

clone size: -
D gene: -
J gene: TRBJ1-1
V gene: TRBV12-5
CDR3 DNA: TGTGCTAGTGGTTTCCAGAGGGTAGGGCACGCTTTCTTT
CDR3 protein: CASGFQRVGHAFF

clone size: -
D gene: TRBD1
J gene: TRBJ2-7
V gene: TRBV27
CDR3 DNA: TGTGCCAGCAGCCCACAGGGGACCTACGAGCAGTACTTC
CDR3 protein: CASSPQGTYEQYF

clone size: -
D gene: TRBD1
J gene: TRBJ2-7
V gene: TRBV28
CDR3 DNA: TGTGCCAGCCTCCTAGGACAGGGTTACGAGCAGTACTTC
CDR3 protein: CASLLGQGYEQYF

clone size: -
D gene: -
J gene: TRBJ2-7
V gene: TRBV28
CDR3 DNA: TGTGCCAGCAGCCCCAGCGGAACAACCTCCTACGAGCAGTACTTC
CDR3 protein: CASSPSGTTSYEQYF

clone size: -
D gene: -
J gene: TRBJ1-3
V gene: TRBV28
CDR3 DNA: TGTGCCACGCACGAGGGGGGGGCGATCTCTGGAAACACCATATATTTT
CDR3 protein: CATHEGGAISGNTIYF

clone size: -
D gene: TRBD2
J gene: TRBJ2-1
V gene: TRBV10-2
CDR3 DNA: TGCGCCAGCAGACTAGCGGGGTACAATGAGCAGTTCTTC
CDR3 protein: CASRLAGYNEQFF

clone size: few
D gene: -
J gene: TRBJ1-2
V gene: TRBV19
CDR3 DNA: TGTGCCAGTAGTAGCCGGGACACCTATGGCTACACCTTC
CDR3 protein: CASSSRDTYGYTF

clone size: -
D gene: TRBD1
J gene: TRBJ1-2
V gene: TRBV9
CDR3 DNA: TGTGCCAGCAGCCCCTCGGACAGGGGTGGCTACACCTTC
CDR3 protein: CASSPSDRGGYTF

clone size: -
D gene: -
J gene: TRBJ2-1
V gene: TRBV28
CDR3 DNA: TGTGCCAGCAGTTTCGGCGGGGTCTCCCACAATGAGCAGTTCTTC
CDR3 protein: CASSFGGVSHNEQFF

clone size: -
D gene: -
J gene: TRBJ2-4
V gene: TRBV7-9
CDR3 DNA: TGTGCCAGCAGCCAAACTCAGGGGAACATTCAGTACTTC
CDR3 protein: CASSQTQGNIQYF

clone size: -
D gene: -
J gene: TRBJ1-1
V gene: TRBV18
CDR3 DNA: TGTGCCAGCTCACCAGTGACCCAAGGGAGAGGCACTGAAGCTTTCTTT
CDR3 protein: CASSPVTQGRGTEAFF

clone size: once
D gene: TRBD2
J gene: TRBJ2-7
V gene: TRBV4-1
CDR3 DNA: TGCGCCAGCAGCCAAAGTGGGGTAGCGGGCTCCTACGAGCAGTACTTC
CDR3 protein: CASSQSGVAGSYEQYF

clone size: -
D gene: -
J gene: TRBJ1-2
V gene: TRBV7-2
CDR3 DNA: TGTGCCAGCAGCCCGGTGGAGGGTTTCGGCTACACCTTC
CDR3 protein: CASSPVEGFGYTF

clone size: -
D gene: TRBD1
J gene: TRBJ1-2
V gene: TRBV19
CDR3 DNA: TGTGCCAGTAGTCCACATAAATCACCGGGACAGAACTATGGCTACACCTTC
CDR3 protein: CASSPHKSPGQNYGYTF

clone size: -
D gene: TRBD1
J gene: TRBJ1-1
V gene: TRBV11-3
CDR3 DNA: TGTGCCAGCAGCTTGAGGACAGGATCCACCACTGAAGCTTTCTTT
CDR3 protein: CASSLRTGSTTEAFF

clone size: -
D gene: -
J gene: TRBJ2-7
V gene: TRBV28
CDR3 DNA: TGTGCCAGCAGTTTTACCCCTAGTAACGTCGACGAGCAGTACTTC
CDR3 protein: CASSFTPSNVDEQYF

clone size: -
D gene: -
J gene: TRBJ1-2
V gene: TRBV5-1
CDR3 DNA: TGCGCCAGCAGCTTGGACACCGGCGGCTATGGCTACACCTTC
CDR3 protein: CASSLDTGGYGYTF

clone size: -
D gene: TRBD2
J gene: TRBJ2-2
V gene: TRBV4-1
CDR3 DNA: TGCGCCAGCAGCCAAGTCGACTTAGGACTAGTAACCGGGGAGCTGTTTTTT
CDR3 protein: CASSQVDLGLVTGELFF

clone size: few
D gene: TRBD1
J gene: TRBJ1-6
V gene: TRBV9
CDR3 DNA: TGTGCCAGCAGCCCCCGACAGGGCGAACTCTTAAATTCACCCCTCCACTTT
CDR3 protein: CASSPRQGELLNSPLHF

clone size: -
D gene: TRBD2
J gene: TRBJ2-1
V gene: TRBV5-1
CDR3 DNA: TGCGCCAGCAGCTTGATAGGAGCGGGGGACCACAATGAGCAGTTCTTC
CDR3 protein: CASSLIGAGDHNEQFF

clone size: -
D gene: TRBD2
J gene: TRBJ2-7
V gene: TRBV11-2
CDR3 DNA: TGTGCCAGCAGCTTACCCACCCGCGTCCGAAGCGGGGCAACCTACGAGCAGTACTTC
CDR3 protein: CASSLPTRVRSGATYEQYF

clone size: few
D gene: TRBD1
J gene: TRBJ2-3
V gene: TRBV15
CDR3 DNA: TGTGCCACCAGGGTCGGGGACAGGGAGACAGATACGCAGTATTTT
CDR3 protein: CATRVGDRETDTQYF

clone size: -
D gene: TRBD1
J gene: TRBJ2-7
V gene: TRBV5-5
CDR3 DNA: TGTGCCAGCACCTGGGGCGGACAGGTATACGAGCAGTACTTC
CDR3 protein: CASTWGGQVYEQYF

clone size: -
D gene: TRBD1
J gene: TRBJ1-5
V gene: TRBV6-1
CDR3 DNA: TGTGCCAGCAGTGAAGGTATAGGGGGCCAGCCCCAGCATTTT
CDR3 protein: CASSEGIGGQPQHF

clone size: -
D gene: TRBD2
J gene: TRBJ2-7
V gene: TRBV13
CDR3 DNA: TGTGCCAGCAGCTTAGCGGGACTAGCGGGGTACGAGCAGTACTTC
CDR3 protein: CASSLAGLAGYEQYF

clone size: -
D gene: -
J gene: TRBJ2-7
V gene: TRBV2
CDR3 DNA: TGTGCCAACGAAGTTCCGGACAAAGGTGGCTACGAGCAGTACTTC
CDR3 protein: CANEVPDKGGYEQYF

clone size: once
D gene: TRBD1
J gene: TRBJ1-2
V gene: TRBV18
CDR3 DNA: TGTGCCAGCTCACCACGTGTCCGGACAGGGGGCGACAGTCCTCGAAACTATGGCTACACCTTC
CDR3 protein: CASSPRVRTGGDSPRNYGYTF

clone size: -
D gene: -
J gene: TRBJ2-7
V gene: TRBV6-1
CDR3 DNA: TGTGCCAGCAGTGAATTTGGACTTACGAGGGGGTACGAGCAGTACTTC
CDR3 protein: CASSEFGLTRGYEQYF

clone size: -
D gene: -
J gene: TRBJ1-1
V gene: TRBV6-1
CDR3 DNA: TGTGCCAGCAGTGAAGCGCTCAGAGAAGCTTTCTTT
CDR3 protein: CASSEALREAFF

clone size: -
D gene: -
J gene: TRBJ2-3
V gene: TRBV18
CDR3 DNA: TGTGCCAGCTCACCACGTCTTAATCCAGGGAGGACAGATACGCAGTATTTT
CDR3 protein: CASSPRLNPGRTDTQYF

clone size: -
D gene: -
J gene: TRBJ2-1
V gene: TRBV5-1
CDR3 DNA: TGCGCCAGCACTCCCGGAGTGGAGCAGTTCTTC
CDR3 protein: CASTPGVEQFF

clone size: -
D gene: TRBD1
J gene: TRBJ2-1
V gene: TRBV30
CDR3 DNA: TGTGCCTGGAGTCCGCACCCTTGGGACAGGGGCCTCAATGAGCAGTTCTTC
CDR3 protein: CAWSPHPWDRGLNEQFF

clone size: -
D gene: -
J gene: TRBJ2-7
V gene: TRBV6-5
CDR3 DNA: TGTGCCAGCAGTTACTCGACGGGGGGCGCAGGCTACGAGCAGTACTTC
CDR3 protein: CASSYSTGGAGYEQYF

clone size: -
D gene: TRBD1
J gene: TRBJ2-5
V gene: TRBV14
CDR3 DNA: TGTGCCAGCAGCGTCGGACAGGGAGGAGAGACCCAGTACTTC
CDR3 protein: CASSVGQGGETQYF

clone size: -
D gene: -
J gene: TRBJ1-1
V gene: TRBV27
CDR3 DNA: TGTGCCAGCAGTTTATTAGGGGGAGTGAACACTGAAGCTTTCTTT
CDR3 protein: CASSLLGGVNTEAFF

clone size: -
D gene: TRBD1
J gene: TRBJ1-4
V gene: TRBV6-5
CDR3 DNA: TGTGCCAGCAAACCCGGGACAGGGAATGAAAAACTGTTTTTT
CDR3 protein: CASKPGTGNEKLFF

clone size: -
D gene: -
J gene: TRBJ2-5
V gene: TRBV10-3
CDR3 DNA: TGTGCCATCAGTCGGGATCTTGGGGAGACCCAGTACTTC
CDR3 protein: CAISRDLGETQYF

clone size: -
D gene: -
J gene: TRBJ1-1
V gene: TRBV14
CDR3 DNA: TGTGCCAGCAGGCAAACAGGGAACACTGAAGCTTTCTTT
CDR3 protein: CASRQTGNTEAFF

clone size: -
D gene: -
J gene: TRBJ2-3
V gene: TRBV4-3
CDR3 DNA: TGCGCCAGCAGCCAACGACTAGGTGCAGATACGCAGTATTTT
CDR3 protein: CASSQRLGADTQYF